This entry describes one TCR beta chain. Its antigen specificity is not known. No base qualities exist here, and no much larger clone lies one base off it. Genomic DNA served as template for TCR beta VDJ combination and CDR3 sequence profiling. An Illumina HiSeq 2000 was the platform used for TCR repertoire sequencing. Under the source paper's analysis protocol: TRBV/TRBJ rearrangement plots, CDR3 size and DJ length profiles, and Simpson's diversity index were used to assess repertoires. The immunodominant clone was defined as the most abundant DNA sequence in deep sequencing data. CDR3 amino acid sequences were checked for sharing across subjects and were also compared against the VDJdb database and published repertoires. TCRdb's own reprocessing of the public reads used fastp at Q25 and MiXCR and kept productive beta chains. Duplicate CDR3 protein sequences are folded into a single record with the most common DNA and genes. The V and J calls were determined by TCRdb, not by the authors. A total of about 190,000 distinct CDR3 sequences appear in this sample, roughly 56% of them only once. The top ten hold roughly 15% of the sample.

This entry is derived from a study of CD8+CD57+ T cells in acquired aplastic anemia (dated by TCRdb to about 2018). In terms of the full investigation: DNA extracted from sorted CD4+ and CD8+ cells had a mean of about 3.2 ug, with a range of roughly 0.2 to 27.4 ug. An average of approximately 10 million reads for CD4+ cells and approximately 11 million reads for CD8+ cells was obtained from healthy donor samples. What the authors observed across the whole study: Although roughly 30 CD8+ CDR3 sequences were shared by patients and controls, these sequences appeared highly expressed in patients and within the immunodominant clones of patients. No significant difference in CD8+ Simpson's diversity was found between patients and healthy controls (P=0.060).

The germline ends are 12 bases apart after V is trimmed by 1 base and J by 0 bases. Based on the germline V gene, the CDR1 and CDR2 sequences are LGHNA and YSLEER. Including cysteine and phenylalanine, the CDR3 has 16 amino acids. Here the CDR3 DNA is all that survives: 48 bases in frame from base 1. TCR repertoires of sorted CD4+ and CD8+ blood T cells from severe aplastic anemia patients and healthy subjects were deep-sequenced in the study. Ficoll-Paque density gradient centrifugation was used to isolate peripheral blood mononuclear cells. Before DNA extraction, CD4+ and CD8+ T cells were sorted with FACS or magnetic beads.

The V gene is TRBV4-3 and the J gene is TRBJ1-1; TRBD1 is a weak D gene call, 6 bases matching. The sequence derives from a human donor in good health, serving as a control. The specimen sequenced was sorted CD4+, CD8+, or CD8+CD57+ T cells (not recorded which) from PBMCs. The CDR3 region reads CASSQGTAFMNTEAFF. The bases read TGCGCCAGCAGCCAAGGGACAGCTTTCATGAACACTGAAGCTTTCTTT.